The 26 T cell receptor beta chains given below trace back to one sample, sequenced in a study of CD8 T cells in Susac syndrome. With random hexamers, reverse transcription was performed on about 0.5 to 1 ug of RNA. In TCRdb, the immunoSEQ multiplex PCR reads were re-called with MiXCR into one record per CDR3 protein. The repertoire consists of some 300,000 distinct CDR3 sequences, with roughly 90% occurring once and the leading ten covering around 0.18%. The sequencing input was CD8+ T cells from PBMCs. These receptors were collected from a human donor with multiple sclerosis.

This clonotype was detected ten times or more. The chain combines TRBV11-2 with TRBJ2-7, with unresolved D. V lost 1 base to trimming and J lost 2 bases, with 6 bases between them. This CDR3 has 13 amino acids. Germline V gives CDR1 SGHAT, CDR2 FQNNGV. The CDR3 bases are TGTGCCAGCAGCTTAGGATTGACCTACGAGCAGTACTTC. Translating gives CASSLGLTYEQYF.

This rearrangement joins TRBV20-1 to TRBJ2-7, with a tentative D call TRBD2 (5 bases). Trimming removed 7 bases at V and 3 bases at J, with 16 bases between. Per the germline V gene, CDR1 is DFQATT and CDR2 is SNEGSKA (reference sequence). The CDR3 runs to 13 residues. The CDR3 loop is CSGLQGRVYEQYF. As DNA, the CDR3 is TGCAGTGGGCTCCAAGGGCGGGTCTACGAGCAGTACTTC.

In DNA form, the CDR3 reads TGTGCCAGCAGCCCCGGGACAGAACTAATGAACACTGAAGCTTTCTTT. This gives the protein CASSPGTELMNTEAFF. This chain connects TRBV11-2 to TRBJ1-1, with 7 bases that match TRBD1. CDR3 length equals 16 residues. The germline V gene encodes CDR1 SGHAT and CDR2 FQNNGV. The junction had 9 bases not matched to a gene; V was cut back by 5 bases and J by 0 bases.

The rearrangement joins TRBV5-5 to TRBJ1-1; D gene unclear. CDR3 length: 13 amino acids. Germline loops: CDR1 SGHKS, CDR2 YYEKEE (reference sequence). Trimming stripped 3 bases from V and 0 bases from J, with 6 bases between. CDR3 protein: CASSWYMNTEAFF. CDR3 bases: TGTGCCAGCAGCTGGTACATGAACACTGAAGCTTTCTTT.

The chain has TRBV18 and TRBJ2-7; D possibly uses TRBD1 or TRBD2 (5 bases each). Per the germline V gene, CDR1 is KGHSH and CDR2 is LQKENI. V lost 3 bases to trimming and J lost 5 bases, with 14 bases between them. The CDR3 loop spans 14 amino acids. CDR3 loop: CASSPLAGSDEQYF. CDR3 coding DNA: TGTGCCAGCTCACCTTTGGCAGGGAGTGACGAGCAGTACTTC.

In nucleotides, the CDR3 is TGTGCCAGCGTGGGGGGGTACGACAATGAGCAGTTCTTC. It is translated as CASVGGYDNEQFF. The chain joins TRBV12-3 or TRBV12-4 to TRBJ2-1, with 7 bases matching TRBD2. The CDR3 spans 13 residues. J lost 5 bases, V lost 8 bases, and 6 bases had no gene match.

The chain links TRBV4-3 to TRBJ2-1, with D tentatively TRBD1 or TRBD2 (5 bases each). CDR3 length: 16 amino acids. Trimming took off 0 bases at V and 6 bases at J, with 15 bases between the two ends. The germline CDR1 and CDR2 sequences are LGHNA and YSLEER. CDR3 protein: CASSQDLGVRSNEQFF. The CDR3 bases are TGCGCCAGCAGCCAAGATTTGGGGGTAAGGAGCAATGAGCAGTTCTTC.

The V gene is TRBV3-1, the J gene TRBJ1-4; the D gene is possibly TRBD1 (5 bases). Per the germline V gene, CDR1 is LGHDT and CDR2 is YNNKEL (reference sequence). Trimming left V 0 bases short and J 0 bases short, with 11 bases between. The CDR3 is made up of 17 amino acids. Written as DNA, the CDR3 is TGTGCCAGCAGCCAAGATTACGACAGCACAACTAATGAAAAACTGTTTTTT. It codes for CASSQDYDSTTNEKLFF.

In DNA, the CDR3 is TGTGCCAGCAGTCCCCTAACGATTGACAGGGGTGGGTTCACAGATACGCAGTATTTT. Amino acids: CASSPLTIDRGGFTDTQYF. The gene calls are TRBV6-1 and TRBJ2-3, with 8 bases that match TRBD1. There are 19 residues in the CDR3. V lost 5 bases, J lost 2 bases, and 18 bases stayed unmatched. Germline values: CDR1 MNHNS, CDR2 SASEGT.

The chain has TRBV19 and TRBJ2-1, with 7 bases fitting TRBD2. This CDR3 is built from 16 residues. Germline trimming cut 3 bases from V and 3 bases from J; bases unmatched to any gene: 8. The germline V gene encodes CDR1 LNHDA and CDR2 SQIVND (reference sequence). The chain's CDR3 is CASSILAVRNYNEQFF. The CDR3 nucleotides are TGTGCCAGTAGTATCCTAGCGGTTAGGAACTACAATGAGCAGTTCTTC.

This clonotype was detected only once. This chain joins TRBV20-1 and TRBJ2-1; perhaps TRBD2 as D (6 bases). V lost 0 bases and J 3 bases, leaving 15 bases between the germline ends. From germline, CDR1 is DFQATT and CDR2 SNEGSKA (reference sequence). CDR3 length: 16 amino acids. CDR3 in DNA: TGCAGTGCTAGAGATCCGTCGGGAGTTGACTACAATGAGCAGTTCTTC. Translation: CSARDPSGVDYNEQFF.

The chain joins TRBV12-3 or TRBV12-4 to TRBJ1-5, with D possibly TRBD1 on 6 matching bases. V lost 8 bases and J 2 bases, leaving 13 bases between the germline ends. This CDR3 is built from 14 residues. For the CDR3, the DNA is TGTGCCAGCTGGGGGGGCGGTGGCAATCAGCCCCAGCATTTT. Protein: CASWGGGGNQPQHF.

The table lists this clonotype with a count of one. The rearrangement links TRBV29-1 to TRBJ1-2; no definite D call. Trimming left V 3 bases short and J 4 bases short, with 9 bases between. CDR3 length equals 12 residues. Looked up from germline, CDR1 is SQVTM and CDR2 is ANQGSEA. Written as DNA, the CDR3 is TGCAGCGTTGATACCGTGGTCTATGGCTACACCTTC. Amino acids: CSVDTVVYGYTF.

The rearrangement links TRBV29-1 to TRBJ2-2; D is undetermined. The germline V gene has CDR1 SQVTM and CDR2 ANQGSEA. CDR3 size: 13 residues. Trimming stripped 3 bases from V and 1 base from J, with 6 bases between. The CDR3 reads CSVESENTGELFF. The CDR3 bases are TGCAGCGTTGAGTCAGAGAACACCGGGGAGCTGTTTTTT.

The gene calls are TRBV6-2 or TRBV6-3 and TRBJ2-7; 12 bases are a match to TRBD2. The CDR3 contains 13 residues. J gave up 5 bases and V 6 bases, and 2 bases lay outside the gene matches. Germline V gives CDR1 MNHEY, CDR2 SVGEGT. CDR3 nucleotide sequence: TGTGCCAGCAGACTAGCGGGAGGCCACGAGCAGTACTTC. Amino acids: CASRLAGGHEQYF.

This sequence joins TRBV20-1 and TRBJ2-7; 10 bases fit TRBD2. With 7 bases clipped from V and 3 bases from J, the junction kept 9 bases outside the gene matches. The CDR3 length is 14 residues. Per the germline V gene, CDR1 is DFQATT and CDR2 is SNEGSKA (reference sequence). The CDR3 coding sequence is TGCAGTGTCCGAGCGGGAGGGGATCTCTACGAGCAGTACTTC. The encoded protein is CSVRAGGDLYEQYF.

The chain joins TRBV9 to TRBJ2-1; TRBD1 matches at 11 bases. V dropped 7 bases and J dropped 6; count of bases not matched to a gene: 0. The length of the CDR3 is 12 residues. Looked up from germline, CDR1 is SGDLS and CDR2 is YYNGEE. This chain's CDR3 is CASGTGGNEQFF. The CDR3 DNA reads TGTGCCAGCGGGACAGGGGGCAATGAGCAGTTCTTC.

The chain is built from TRBV6-5 and TRBJ2-1, with a weak D call TRBD2 (6 bases). Per germline, CDR1 MNHEY and CDR2 SVGAGI. The CDR3 length is 19 residues. V was pared by 5 bases and J by 0 bases, with 23 bases between. CDR3 nucleotide sequence: TGTGCCAGCAGTACTCTTGGTGGTAGCGGTTATAGCTCCTACAATGAGCAGTTCTTC. This sequence encodes CASSTLGGSGYSSYNEQFF.

This chain joins TRBV13 and TRBJ2-3; TRBD1 might be the D (5 bases). CDR1 PRHDT and CDR2 FYEKMQ come from the germline V gene (reference sequence). The CDR3 is 16 residues long. V was clipped by 3 bases and J by 10 bases, with 23 bases between them. Here the CDR3 DNA reads TGTGCCAGCAGCTTTGACTCGACACAGGTGGTATTGGCGCAGTATTTT. This gives the protein CASSFDSTQVVLAQYF.

This chain links TRBV10-3 with TRBJ2-3, with 10 nucleotides matching TRBD2. Germline V lookup: CDR1 ENHRY, CDR2 SYGVKD. The CDR3 is made up of 18 amino acids. The V gene end was trimmed by 3 bases and the J gene end by 1 base; junction bases not matched to a gene: 10. The CDR3 region is CAISEPGLAWSGTDTQYF. The CDR3 DNA reads as TGTGCCATCAGTGAACCGGGACTAGCGTGGAGTGGCACAGATACGCAGTATTTT.

The chain employs TRBV9 and TRBJ1-3; no firm D call. Trimming removed 0 bases from V and 4 bases from J, with 11 bases in between. The CDR3 covers 15 residues. Germline V lookup: CDR1 SGDLS, CDR2 YYNGEE. In DNA form, the CDR3 reads TGTGCCAGCAGCGTAGAGGGTTCCGCGGGAAACACCATATATTTT. It is translated as CASSVEGSAGNTIYF. Full variable domain (rest looked up from reference TRBV9 and TRBJ1-3): DSGVTQTPKHLITATGQRVTLRCSPRSGDLSVYWYQQSLDQGLQFLIQYYNGEERAKGNILERFSAQQFPDLHSELNLSSLELGDSALYFCASSVEGSAGNTIYFGEGSWLTVV.

The chain has TRBV2 and TRBJ1-2, with D possibly matching TRBD1 (6 bases). This CDR3 spans 17 amino acids. V lost 6 bases and J lost 0, with 20 bases in between. Germline assignment: CDR1 SNHLY and CDR2 FYNNEI. CDR3 amino acids: CASSQDSLLYSNYGYTF. CDR3 coding DNA: TGTGCCAGCAGCCAGGACAGCCTCCTTTACTCTAACTATGGCTACACCTTC.

The chain couples TRBV10-3 to TRBJ2-7, with 8 positions matching TRBD2. The CDR3 extends over 15 amino acids. V shed 2 bases and J 5 bases; nucleotides not matched to a gene: 8. The germline V gene encodes CDR1 ENHRY and CDR2 SYGVKD. CDR3 region: CAISEVPSGSNEQYF. In DNA form, the CDR3 reads TGTGCCATCAGTGAGGTCCCCAGCGGGAGTAACGAGCAGTACTTC.

The V call is TRBV6-1, the J call TRBJ2-6; maybe TRBD2 (6 bases). Germline CDR1 MNHNS, CDR2 SASEGT. CDR3 length: 16 residues. Deletions cut 2 bases from V and 1 base from J, with 9 bases between. The CDR3 loop is CASSEIAGSGANVLTF. CDR3 DNA sequence: TGTGCCAGCAGTGAAATTGCGGGATCTGGGGCCAACGTCCTGACTTTC.

The chain uses TRBV29-1 and TRBJ2-1; 10 bases are shared with TRBD2. Trimming at V came to 7 bases and at J to 7 bases, leaving 13 bases not matched to a gene. CDR1 SQVTM and CDR2 ANQGSEA come from the germline V gene. The CDR3 has 15 amino acids. In DNA, the CDR3 is TGCAGCGCCCTGGGGGGGCTAGCGGGAGAGAATGAGCAGTTCTTC. Encoded protein: CSALGGLAGENEQFF.

The chain links TRBV7-9 to TRBJ2-7, with D hard to call. Germline V gene sequence: CDR1 SEHNR, CDR2 FQNEAQ (reference sequence). The CDR3 runs to 13 residues. V lost 1 base and J 6 bases, leaving 10 bases between the germline ends. The CDR3 bases are TGTGCCAGCAGCTTAGTACCGACGGGCGAGCAGTACTTC. Amino acids: CASSLVPTGEQYF.